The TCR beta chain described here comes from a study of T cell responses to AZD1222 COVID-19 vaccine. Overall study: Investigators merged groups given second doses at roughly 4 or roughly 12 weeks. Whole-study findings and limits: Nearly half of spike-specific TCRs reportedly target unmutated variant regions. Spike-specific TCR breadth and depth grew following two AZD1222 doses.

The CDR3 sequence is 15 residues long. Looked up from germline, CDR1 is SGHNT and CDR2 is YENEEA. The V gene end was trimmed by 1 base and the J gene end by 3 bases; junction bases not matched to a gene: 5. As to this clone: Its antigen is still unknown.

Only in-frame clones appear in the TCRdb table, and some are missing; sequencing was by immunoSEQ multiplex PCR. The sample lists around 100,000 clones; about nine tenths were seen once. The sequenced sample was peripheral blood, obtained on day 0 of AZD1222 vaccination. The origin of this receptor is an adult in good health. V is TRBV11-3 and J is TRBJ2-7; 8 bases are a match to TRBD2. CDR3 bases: TGTGCCAGCAGCTTAGGCAGCGGGAGCCTCTACGAGCAGTACTTC. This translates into CASSLGSGSLYEQYF.